One and the same sample provided the 20 T cell receptor beta chains below, sequenced in a study of blood T cell repertoires in COVID-19. The table came from immunoSEQ multiplex PCR; TCRdb's copy has only in-frame clones and leaves some out. The repertoire holds 400,000 or so clones, with around 87% as singletons. Sequencing input: PBMCs or T cells enriched from blood (not recorded which). The source of these receptors is a man aged 35 to 55 in a cohort exposed to, infected with or recovered from COVID-19 (not recorded which).

This chain uses TRBV19 with TRBJ2-4, with D possibly matching TRBD2 (6 bases). The CDR3 extends over 11 amino acids. With 5 bases removed from V and 10 bases from J, the gap between germline ends came to 9 bases. Germline-derived CDR1 and CDR2 are LNHDA and SQIVND (reference sequence). CDR3 protein: CASSPGGIQYF. CDR3 coding DNA: TGTGCCAGTAGTCCCGGAGGGATTCAGTACTTC.

The chain carries TRBV11-2 and TRBJ2-1, with TRBD2 matching over 10 bases. The CDR3 has 14 residues. V shed 3 bases, J shed 5 bases, and the junction held 1 base outside the gene matches. CDR1 SGHAT and CDR2 FQNNGV come from the germline V gene. The CDR3 region has the DNA TGTGCCAGCAGCTTCACTAGCGGGGACAATGAGCAGTTCTTC. Protein product: CASSFTSGDNEQFF.

The chain recombines TRBV6-5 with TRBJ1-1, with D maybe TRBD1 (6 bases). Germline V gene data show CDR1 as MNHEY and CDR2 as SVGAGI. V dropped 0 bases and J dropped 4 bases, with 9 bases sitting between them. CDR3 length: 14 residues. The CDR3 region has the DNA TGTGCCAGCAGTTACTCGGGGGACACCACTGAAGCTTTCTTT. Amino acid sequence: CASSYSGDTTEAFF.

V and J are TRBV27 and TRBJ2-1; 7 positions match TRBD1. CDR1 MNHEY and CDR2 SMNVEV come from the germline V gene (reference sequence). The CDR3 extends over 16 amino acids. The junction had 9 bases not matched to a gene; V was cut back by 0 bases and J by 7 bases. The CDR3 reads CASSLSIGQVWNEQFF. The DNA of the CDR3 is TGTGCCAGCAGTTTATCGATTGGACAGGTATGGAATGAGCAGTTCTTC.

The chain links TRBV18 to TRBJ2-1, with D perhaps matching TRBD1 (5 bases). CDR1 and CDR2 from the germline V gene are KGHSH and LQKENI. This CDR3 has 15 amino acids. Trimming took off 3 bases at V and 4 bases at J, with 13 bases between the two ends. Here the CDR3 DNA reads TGTGCCAGCTCACCGGGGCGGACCCTTTACAATGAGCAGTTCTTC. Its protein is CASSPGRTLYNEQFF.

This chain links TRBV7-9 with TRBJ2-1, with a possible D match to TRBD2 (5 bases). The germline V gene has CDR1 SEHNR and CDR2 FQNEAQ (reference sequence). The V end lost 5 bases, the J end lost 6 bases, and 14 bases lay between the germline ends. The CDR3 is 14 amino acids. CDR3 nucleotides: TGTGCCAGCAGCCCTCCTACTAGATCCAATGAGCAGTTCTTC. This sequence encodes CASSPPTRSNEQFF.

The chain carries TRBV7-9 and TRBJ2-7; D perhaps matches TRBD2 (6 bases). The germline V gene has CDR1 SEHNR and CDR2 FQNEAQ (reference sequence). V was trimmed by 5 bases and J by 0 bases, leaving 11 bases between them. The CDR3 is made up of 14 amino acids. The CDR3 loop is CASSKGTDSYEQYF. The CDR3 coding sequence is TGTGCCAGCAGCAAAGGGACTGACTCCTACGAGCAGTACTTC.

This clone has only one observation. The chain uses TRBV5-4 and TRBJ2-7, with 9 bases matching TRBD2. Germline V gene sequence: CDR1 SGHNT, CDR2 YYREEE (reference sequence). Trimming cost V 0 bases and J 0 bases; bases outside gene matches: 4. The CDR3 is made up of 16 amino acids. The CDR3, as DNA: TGTGCCAGCAGCTTGGATCCAGCGGGAGGCTCCTACGAGCAGTACTTC. Residues: CASSLDPAGGSYEQYF. The whole variable domain, remainder taken from reference TRBV5-4 and TRBJ2-7, is ETGVTQSPTHLIKTRGQQVTLRCSSQSGHNTVSWYQQALGQGPQFIFQYYREEENGRGNFPPRFSGLQFPNYSSELNVNALELDDSALYLCASSLDPAGGSYEQYFGPGTRLTVT.

V and J are TRBV5-1 and TRBJ1-2; D is unresolved. Germline V gives CDR1 SGHRS, CDR2 YFSETQ. Trimming removed 0 bases at V and 2 bases at J, with 11 bases between. The CDR3 consists of 15 residues. CDR3 amino acids: CASSLAQPGNYGYTF. The DNA of the CDR3 is TGCGCCAGCAGCTTGGCACAGCCGGGGAACTATGGCTACACCTTC.

This clone showed up just a few times. The chain employs TRBV4-1 and TRBJ1-5, with a weak D call TRBD1 (6 bases). Germline CDR1 is MGHRA and CDR2 is YSYEKL. Trimming took 0 bases from V and 3 from J, leaving 12 bases between them. CDR3 length equals 16 residues. CDR3 DNA sequence: TGCGCCAGCAGCCAAGACCCCGACAGGAACAATCAGCCCCAGCATTTT. Its translation is CASSQDPDRNNQPQHF.

V usage is TRBV7-6 and J usage is TRBJ1-2, with 12 bases fitting TRBD1. CDR3 length: 13 amino acids. Germline CDR1 and CDR2: SGHVS and FNYEAQ. Trimming at V came to 3 bases and at J to 8 bases, leaving 1 base not matched to a gene. CDR3 nucleotides: TGTGCCAGCAGCTTGGGGACAGGGGGCGGCTACACCTTC. It is translated as CASSLGTGGGYTF.

This chain links TRBV28 with TRBJ1-1; 8 nucleotides match TRBD1. Germline V CDR1 and CDR2: MDHEN, SYDVKM. V shed 5 bases, J shed 9 bases, and the junction held 5 bases outside the gene matches. This CDR3 has 12 residues. The CDR3 DNA follows: TGTGCCAGCAGTCGCCGGACAGGGCAAGCTTTCTTT. Translation gives CASSRRTGQAFF.

The chain is built from TRBV7-6 and TRBJ1-1; 9 bases line up with TRBD1. This CDR3 is built from 15 residues. In germline, CDR1 is SGHVS, CDR2 FNYEAQ. With 6 bases clipped from V and 4 bases from J, the junction kept 9 bases outside the gene matches. In DNA form, the CDR3 reads TGTGCCAGCAGTTCCTGGACAGGGGAGCCCACTGAAGCTTTCTTT. It is translated as CASSSWTGEPTEAFF. The full variable domain, its missing parts supplied by reference TRBV7-6 and TRBJ1-1, is GAGVSQSPRYKVTKRGQDVALRCDPISGHVSLYWYRQALGQGPEFLTYFNYEAQQDKSGLPNDRFSAERPEGSISTLTIQRTEQRDSAMYRCASSSWTGEPTEAFFGQGTRLTVV.

The chain is built from TRBV9 and TRBJ2-1, with TRBD2 as a possible D gene (5 bases). Germline V lookup: CDR1 SGDLS, CDR2 YYNGEE. CDR3 length: 15 residues. With 3 bases removed from V and 0 bases from J, the gap between germline ends came to 10 bases. Written as DNA, the CDR3 is TGTGCCAGCAGCGCTGACGGGAACTCCTACAATGAGCAGTTCTTC. Protein sequence: CASSADGNSYNEQFF.

The chain employs TRBV2 and TRBJ2-7; a possible D gene is TRBD1 (5 bases). Trimming shortened V by 5 bases and J by 7 bases, and 12 bases separated the two germline ends. This CDR3 contains 12 residues. Germline CDR1 SNHLY, CDR2 FYNNEI. Written as DNA, the CDR3 is TGTGCCAGCAGTCAGGGCCCAAGAGAGCAGTACTTC. Translating it yields CASSQGPREQYF.

There are a few counts of this clone. The V call is TRBV29-1, the J call TRBJ2-1; the D is unclear. V was clipped by 4 bases and J by 7 bases, with 8 bases between them. CDR1 and CDR2 (germline): SQVTM, ANQGSEA. The CDR3 has 11 amino acids. CDR3 sequence: CSVAPLNEQFF. The CDR3 nucleotides read TGCAGCGTTGCTCCCTTAAATGAGCAGTTCTTC.

The V and J genes are TRBV30 and TRBJ2-3, with 7 bases that match TRBD1. V was pared by 2 bases and J by 9 bases, with 14 bases of the junction left unmatched. Germline V gene data show CDR1 as GTSNPN and CDR2 as SVGIG (reference sequence). The CDR3 has 15 residues. As DNA, the CDR3 is TGTGCCTGGAGTCGTAAACAAACCCCACAGGGGACGCAGTATTTT. Amino acids: CAWSRKQTPQGTQYF.

Comments on this clone: The identical CDR3 is also encoded by other nucleotide sequences in the sample. The chain has TRBV5-1 and TRBJ1-3, with D maybe TRBD1 (6 bases). Germline V lookup: CDR1 SGHRS, CDR2 YFSETQ. The germline V and J ends were trimmed by 4 bases and 4 bases, with 9 bases remaining between them. The CDR3 extends over 13 amino acids. The CDR3 DNA follows: TGCGCCAGCAGCCTGGACAGAGGAAACACCATATATTTT. It yields the protein CASSLDRGNTIYF.

The chain is built from TRBV4-2 and TRBJ2-5; D may be TRBD2 (5 bases). Trimming pared 4 bases from V and 1 base from J, leaving 7 bases between. Per germline, CDR1 LGHNA and CDR2 YNFKEQ. This CDR3 region has 13 residues. As DNA, the CDR3 is TGTGCCAGCAGCCCGGGGAGCCAAGAGACCCAGTACTTC. It specifies CASSPGSQETQYF.

The chain employs TRBV5-1 and TRBJ2-7; 10 nucleotides agree with TRBD1. The germline V gene encodes CDR1 SGHRS and CDR2 YFSETQ. J gave up 6 bases and V 3 bases, and 12 bases lay outside the gene matches. The CDR3 has 16 residues. The CDR3 reads CASSSTVGTGAGEQYF. As DNA, the CDR3 is TGCGCCAGCAGCTCCACAGTGGGGACAGGGGCCGGCGAGCAGTACTTC.